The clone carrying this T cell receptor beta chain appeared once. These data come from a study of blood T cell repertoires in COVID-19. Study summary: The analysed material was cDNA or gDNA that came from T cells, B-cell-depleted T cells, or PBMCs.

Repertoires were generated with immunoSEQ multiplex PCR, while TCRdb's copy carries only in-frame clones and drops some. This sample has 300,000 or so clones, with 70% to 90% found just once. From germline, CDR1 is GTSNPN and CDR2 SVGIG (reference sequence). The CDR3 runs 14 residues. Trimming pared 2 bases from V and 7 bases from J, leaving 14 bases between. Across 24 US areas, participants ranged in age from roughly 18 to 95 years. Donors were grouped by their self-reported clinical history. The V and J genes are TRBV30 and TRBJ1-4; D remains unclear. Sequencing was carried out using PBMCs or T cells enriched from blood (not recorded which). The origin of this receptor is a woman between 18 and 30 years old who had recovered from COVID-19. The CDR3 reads CAWSPGLDGEKLFF. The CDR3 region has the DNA TGTGCCTGGAGTCCGGGGTTAGACGGTGAAAAACTGTTTTTT.